This T cell receptor beta chain is drawn from a study of T cells after yellow fever vaccination. In the study overall: Researchers used SMART-Seq v4 Ultra Low Input to prepare fractions that had low cell numbers.

Overall study findings and caveats: High-abundance clonotypes from the bulk population could contaminate FACS-sorted repertoires. Reappearance after the booster was seen for most primary-vaccination clones, at 96% CD4 and more than 80% CD8.

The study made its TCR cDNA through 5'RACE template switching. That step introduced a universal primer site along with UMIs. TCRdb re-called the 5' RACE reads with MiXCR, one entry per CDR3 protein. The sample includes hundreds of thousands of distinct CDR3 sequences, 6.2% of them seen just once. Note on this clonotype: Its antigen is unknown.

The V and J ends lost 1 base and 5 bases respectively, with 18 bases between them. The CDR3 runs to 16 residues. The germline V gene encodes CDR1 SGHVS and CDR2 FNYEAQ. The rearrangement links TRBV7-6 to TRBJ2-7; weak D call: TRBD2 (5 bases). The sequence came from a man aged 25 to 40 who received the YFV17D yellow fever vaccine. The material was PBMCs, obtained 5 days after the yellow fever booster vaccination. The CDR3 sequence is CASSLGVALSSNEQYF. The CDR3 bases are TGTGCCAGCAGCTTAGGGGTAGCGTTATCTAGCAACGAGCAGTACTTC.